The rows below give T cell receptor beta chains drawn from one sample of a study of T cell responses to AZD1222 COVID-19 vaccine. The protocol was immunoSEQ multiplex PCR, while the TCRdb copy is restricted to in-frame clones and leaves out a portion. The profile covers 150,000 to 160,000 clones, with about nine tenths appearing a single time and approximately 1.8% taken by the ten largest. Sequenced here: peripheral blood, sampled on day 0 of AZD1222 vaccination. These receptors came from an adult in good health. Both conserved end residues are part of each CDR3. Each record gives: D gene, J gene, clone size, V gene, CDR3 DNA, CDR3 protein. D genes are given only for firm matches. The size field is filled for only some rows; it gives once, few, many or a size class.

- | TRBJ1-6 | - | TRBV12-3/TRBV12-4 | TGTGCCAGCAGTGGAAGGCATCTCCTCCACTTT | CASSGRHLLHF
- | TRBJ1-5 | - | TRBV28 | TGTGCCAGCAGTCCCCCCGCGGGAAGCAATCAGCCCCAGCATTTT | CASSPPAGSNQPQHF
- | TRBJ1-1 | - | TRBV9 | TGTGCCAGCAGCGTACTCTGGAGAAACACTGAAGCTTTCTTT | CASSVLWRNTEAFF
- | TRBJ1-6 | - | TRBV27 | TGTGCCAGCAGTTTGGCTGGACAGTTGCCCCTCCACTTT | CASSLAGQLPLHF
TRBD2 | TRBJ2-1 | - | TRBV7-3 | TGTGCCAGCAGCTTAAGCGGGGGGAAAACCTACAATGAGCAGTTCTTC | CASSLSGGKTYNEQFF
- | TRBJ2-1 | - | TRBV15 | TGTGCCACCAGCAAGGTAGCTGCGTCCTACAATGAGCAGTTCTTC | CATSKVAASYNEQFF
- | TRBJ1-1 | - | TRBV10-3 | TGTGCCATCAGTGAGGGGGCTGAAGCTTTCTTT | CAISEGAEAFF
- | TRBJ1-3 | few | TRBV5-8 | TGTGCCAGCAGCTTACCCCCGAGATGGGGAGGGCGGGACACCATATATTTT | CASSLPPRWGGRDTIYF
- | TRBJ2-3 | - | TRBV21-1 | TGTGCCAGCAGCAAAGAAGCGGGGGCTCCCCACCTTAGCACAGATACGCAGTATTTT | CASSKEAGAPHLSTDTQYF
- | TRBJ2-1 | - | TRBV14 | TGTGCCAGCAGCACGGACCTTATTGGACAGTACAATGAGCAGTTCTTC | CASSTDLIGQYNEQFF
- | TRBJ2-2 | once | TRBV19 | TGTGCCAGTAGTATAGAGGCTAGCGTGAACACCGGGGAGCTGTTTTTT | CASSIEASVNTGELFF
- | TRBJ1-2 | - | TRBV28 | TGTGCCAGCAGAGCAGGGGACTATGGCTACACCTTC | CASRAGDYGYTF
- | TRBJ1-2 | - | TRBV18 | TGTGCCAGCTCTCTCATCGGGGACGCCTATGGCTACACCTTC | CASSLIGDAYGYTF
- | TRBJ2-2 | - | TRBV29-1 | TGCAGCGTTGAAGAGGGGCCGGGGGAGCTGTTTTTT | CSVEEGPGELFF
TRBD1 | TRBJ2-7 | - | TRBV2 | TGTGCCAGCAGACCGACAGGGATCTCCTACGAGCAGTACTTC | CASRPTGISYEQYF
- | TRBJ1-2 | - | TRBV15 | TGTGCCACCAGCAGAGTCCCGCAGGGAGGCTATGGCTACACCTTC | CATSRVPQGGYGYTF
- | TRBJ1-6 | once | TRBV6-1 | TGTGCCAGCAGTGAAGAAGGGCTGGTAGGATCCTATAATTCACCCCTCCACTTT | CASSEEGLVGSYNSPLHF
- | TRBJ1-5 | - | TRBV4-3 | TGCGCCAGCAGCCAATATTACAGGGATAGCAATCAGCCCCAGCATTTT | CASSQYYRDSNQPQHF
- | TRBJ2-6 | few | TRBV9 | TGTGCCAGCAGCGTAGATGTGGCTGGGGCCAACGTCCTGACTTTC | CASSVDVAGANVLTF
- | TRBJ2-1 | - | TRBV7-9 | TGTGCCAGCAGCTTGTCTACTCACAATGAGCAGTTCTTC | CASSLSTHNEQFF
TRBD2 | TRBJ2-3 | - | TRBV27 | TGTGCCAGCAGTTTAGCGGGAGGGCCCGCAGATACGCAGTATTTT | CASSLAGGPADTQYF
TRBD1 | TRBJ1-6 | - | TRBV4-3 | TGCGCCAGCAGCCAAGATCGCACAGGGGGGTTCTCACCCCTCCACTTT | CASSQDRTGGFSPLHF
TRBD2 | TRBJ2-1 | - | TRBV18 | TGTGCCAGCTCACCACGACTAGCGGGAGACAATGAGCAGTTCTTC | CASSPRLAGDNEQFF
- | TRBJ2-7 | - | TRBV5-5 | TGTGCCAGCAGCTTGGCGGAGGGGTCCTCCTACGAGCAGTACTTC | CASSLAEGSSYEQYF
- | TRBJ1-1 | - | TRBV18 | TGTGCCAGCTCACCACCGGTCGCGGAAGCTTTCTTT | CASSPPVAEAFF
- | TRBJ1-1 | - | TRBV9 | TGTGCCAGCAGCGTCCTCAGGGTTACTGAAGCTTTCTTT | CASSVLRVTEAFF
- | TRBJ1-2 | once | TRBV5-6 | TGTGCCAGCAGCTATCGCGGGGAGTCCCGGTATGGCTACACCTTC | CASSYRGESRYGYTF
- | TRBJ1-5 | - | TRBV7-2 | TGTGCCAGCAGCTTAGTAGGAGGGGGCAATCAGCCCCAGCATTTT | CASSLVGGGNQPQHF
TRBD2 | TRBJ2-1 | - | TRBV7-6 | TGTGCCAGCAGCACGGGACTAGCGGGATCTTTCAATGAGCAGTTCTTC | CASSTGLAGSFNEQFF
TRBD1 | TRBJ1-2 | - | TRBV6-2/TRBV6-3 | TGTGCCAGCAGTTCACGCACCCCGGGACAGGGGACTCGCTATGGCTACACCTTC | CASSSRTPGQGTRYGYTF
TRBD2 | TRBJ2-1 | - | TRBV28 | TGTGCCAGCAGTTCCGCGGGAGAGGCCTACAATGAGCAGTTCTTC | CASSSAGEAYNEQFF
- | TRBJ1-1 | - | TRBV19 | TGTGCCAGTAGTATATCGGGGGAAACTGAAGCTTTCTTT | CASSISGETEAFF
- | TRBJ2-7 | - | TRBV2 | TGTGCCAGCAGTGATATAGTTTTGAGACAGTCTTTTTACGAGCAGTACTTC | CASSDIVLRQSFYEQYF
- | TRBJ2-7 | - | TRBV6-2/TRBV6-3 | TGTGCCAGCAGTCCCGGTGGGCTCGCAGACTACGAGCAGTACTTC | CASSPGGLADYEQYF
TRBD1 | TRBJ1-6 | - | TRBV7-9 | TGTGCCAGCAGCTTAGGTCACAGGGGTAATTCACCCCTCCACTTT | CASSLGHRGNSPLHF
- | TRBJ2-7 | - | TRBV2 | TGTGCCAGCAGTGGTGAAGGGACCTACGAGCAGTACTTC | CASSGEGTYEQYF
TRBD1 | TRBJ1-2 | - | TRBV9 | TGTGCCAGCAGCGTAGGGACAGGGGACAATGGCTACACCTTC | CASSVGTGDNGYTF
- | TRBJ1-1 | - | TRBV10-2 | TGCGCCAGCAGTGATCCAGGGAAAGGCACTGAAGCTTTCTTT | CASSDPGKGTEAFF
- | TRBJ2-1 | few | TRBV3-1/TRBV3-2 | TGTGCCAGCAGCCAAAGGCAAGGAGCAGTTTTCCGGGATGAGCAGTTCTTC | CASSQRQGAVFRDEQFF
- | TRBJ1-2 | - | TRBV18 | TGTGCCAGCTCACCCGACAGGAACTATGGCTACACCTTC | CASSPDRNYGYTF
TRBD1 | TRBJ1-5 | - | TRBV14 | TGTGCCAGCAGCCAAGCAGGGGGCGTTCAGCCCCAGCATTTT | CASSQAGGVQPQHF
TRBD2 | TRBJ2-3 | - | TRBV19 | TGTGCCAGTAGTATGGGAGGGGTGAGGACAGATACGCAGTATTTT | CASSMGGVRTDTQYF
TRBD1 | TRBJ2-3 | - | TRBV6-5 | TGTGCCAGCAGTACTCCGGGACAGTTGGGTACGCAGTATTTT | CASSTPGQLGTQYF
- | TRBJ1-4 | - | TRBV3-1/TRBV3-2 | TGTGCCAGCAGCCAAGCGGGTACAGGGAATGAAAAACTGTTTTTT | CASSQAGTGNEKLFF
- | TRBJ2-1 | - | TRBV11-2 | TGTGCCAGCAGCTTAGACTGGGGATCCCAGGCCAATGAGCAGTTCTTC | CASSLDWGSQANEQFF
- | TRBJ1-2 | - | TRBV13 | TGTGCCAGCAGCTTCGCGCAGGGAGGAGTAGGCTACACCTTC | CASSFAQGGVGYTF
TRBD1 | TRBJ2-1 | - | TRBV4-3 | TGCGCCAGCAGCCAAGGCCGGGACAGGGGGTCGGTTGAGCAGTTCTTC | CASSQGRDRGSVEQFF
- | TRBJ2-7 | - | TRBV3-1/TRBV3-2 | TGTGCCAGCTATCTCAAACCGGGGCCCTACGAGCAGTACTTC | CASYLKPGPYEQYF
- | TRBJ1-1 | - | TRBV7-2 | TGTGCCAGCAGCTTTTTTTGGGGAAGTGATGAAGCTTTCTTT | CASSFFWGSDEAFF
- | TRBJ1-1 | - | TRBV12-3/TRBV12-4 | TGTGCCAGCAGTTTATCGGGGACGGGAGCTTTCTTT | CASSLSGTGAFF
- | TRBJ2-1 | - | TRBV7-9 | TGTGCCAGCAGCTTACGGAGGAGGGAACTGAACATATACAATGAGCAGTTCTTC | CASSLRRRELNIYNEQFF
- | TRBJ1-2 | - | TRBV7-2 | TGTGCCAGCAGCTTAGGAGGAGGCTACACCTTC | CASSLGGGYTF
- | TRBJ2-7 | - | TRBV29-1 | TGCAGCGTTGATTTGGGTCGGGAGAAGCCCGAGCAGTACTTC | CSVDLGREKPEQYF
- | TRBJ1-1 | - | TRBV21-1 | TGTGCCAGCAGCAAAAAGGCAGGGGGGCCTGAAGCTTTCTTT | CASSKKAGGPEAFF
- | TRBJ1-4 | - | TRBV7-9 | TGTGCCAGCAGCTTAGTCGGCAACTCGGCTGAAAAACTGTTTTTT | CASSLVGNSAEKLFF